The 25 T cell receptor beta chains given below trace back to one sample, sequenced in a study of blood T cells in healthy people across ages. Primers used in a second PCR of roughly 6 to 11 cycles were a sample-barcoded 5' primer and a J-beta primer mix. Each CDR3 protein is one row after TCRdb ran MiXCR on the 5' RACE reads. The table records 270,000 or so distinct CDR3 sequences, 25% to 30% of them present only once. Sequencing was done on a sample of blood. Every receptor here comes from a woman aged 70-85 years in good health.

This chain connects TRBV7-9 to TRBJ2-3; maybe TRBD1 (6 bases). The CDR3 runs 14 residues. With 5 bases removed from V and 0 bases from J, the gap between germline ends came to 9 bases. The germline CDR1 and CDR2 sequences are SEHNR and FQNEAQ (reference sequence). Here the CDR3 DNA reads TGTGCCAGCAGCATACAGGGCAGCACAGATACGCAGTATTTT. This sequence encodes CASSIQGSTDTQYF. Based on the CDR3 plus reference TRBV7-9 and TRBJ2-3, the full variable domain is DTGVSQNPRHKITKRGQNVTFRCDPISEHNRLYWYRQTLGQGPEFLTYFQNEAQLEKSRLLSDRFSAERPKGSFSTLEIQRTEQGDSAMYLCASSIQGSTDTQYFGPGTRLTVL.

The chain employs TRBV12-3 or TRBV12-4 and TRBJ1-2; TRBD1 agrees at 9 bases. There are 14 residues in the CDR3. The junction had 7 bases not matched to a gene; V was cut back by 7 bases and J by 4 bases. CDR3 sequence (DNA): TGTGCCAGCACCCAGACAGGGGGAGGCTATGGCTACACCTTC. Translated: CASTQTGGGYGYTF.

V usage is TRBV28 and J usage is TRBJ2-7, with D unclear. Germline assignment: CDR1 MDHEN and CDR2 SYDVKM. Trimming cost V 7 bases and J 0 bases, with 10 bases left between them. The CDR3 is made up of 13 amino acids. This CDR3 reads CASMAVSSYEQYF. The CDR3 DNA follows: TGTGCCAGCATGGCGGTCAGCTCCTACGAGCAGTACTTC.

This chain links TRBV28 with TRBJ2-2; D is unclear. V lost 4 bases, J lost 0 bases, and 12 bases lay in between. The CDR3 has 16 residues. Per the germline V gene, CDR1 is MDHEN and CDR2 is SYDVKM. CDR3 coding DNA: TGTGCCAGCAGTTCCGAAGCAGAAACGAACACCGGGGAGCTGTTTTTT. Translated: CASSSEAETNTGELFF. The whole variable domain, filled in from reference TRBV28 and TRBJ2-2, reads DVKVTQSSRYLVKRTGEKVFLECVQDMDHENMFWYRQDPGLGLRLIYFSYDVKMKEKGDIPEGYSVSREKKERFSLILESASTNQTSMYLCASSSEAETNTGELFFGEGSRLTVL.

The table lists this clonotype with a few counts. This CDR3 reads CASSLPQTTGELFF. For the CDR3, the DNA is TGTGCCAGCAGCTTACCCCAAACCACCGGGGAGCTGTTTTTT. The V and J genes are TRBV11-2 and TRBJ2-2; no clear D. The V gene's germline CDR1 is SGHAT and CDR2 FQNNGV. V shed 2 bases and J shed 4 bases, with 8 bases lying between them. The CDR3 has 14 amino acids.

The CDR3 region is CASGWDSPTGELFF. CDR3 nucleotide sequence: TGTGCCAGCGGATGGGACAGCCCTACCGGGGAGCTGTTTTTT. J is TRBJ2-2 and V is TRBV27, with 7 positions matching TRBD1. The CDR3 totals 14 residues. Germline V lookup: CDR1 MNHEY, CDR2 SMNVEV (reference sequence). Trimming cost V 8 bases and J 5 bases; bases outside gene matches: 8.

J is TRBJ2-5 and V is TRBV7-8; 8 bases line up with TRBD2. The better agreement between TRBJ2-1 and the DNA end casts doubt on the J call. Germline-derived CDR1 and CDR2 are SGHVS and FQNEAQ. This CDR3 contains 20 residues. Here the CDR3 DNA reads TGTGCCAGCAGCTTAGGCGACTATGGTATAGCGGGACCTCTTAGTAATGAGCAGTTCTTC. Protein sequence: CASSLGDYGIAGPLSNEQFF.

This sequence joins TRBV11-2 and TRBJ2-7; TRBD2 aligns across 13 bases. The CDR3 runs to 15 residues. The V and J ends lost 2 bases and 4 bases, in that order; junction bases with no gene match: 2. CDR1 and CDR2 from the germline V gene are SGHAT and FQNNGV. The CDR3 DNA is TGTGCCAGCAGCTTAAGGACTAGCGGGAGATACGAGCAGTACTTC. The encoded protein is CASSLRTSGRYEQYF.

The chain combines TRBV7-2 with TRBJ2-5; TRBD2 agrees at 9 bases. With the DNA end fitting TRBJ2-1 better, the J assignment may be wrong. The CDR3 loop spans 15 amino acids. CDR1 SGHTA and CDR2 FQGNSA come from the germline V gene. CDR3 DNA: TGTGCCAGCAGCTTTGTAGCGGGAGTCGGGAATGAGCAGTTCTTC. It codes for CASSFVAGVGNEQFF.

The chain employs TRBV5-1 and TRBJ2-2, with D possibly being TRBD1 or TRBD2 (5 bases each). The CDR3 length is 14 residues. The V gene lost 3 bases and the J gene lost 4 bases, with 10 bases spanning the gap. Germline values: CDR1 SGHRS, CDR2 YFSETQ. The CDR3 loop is CASSWGRATGELFF. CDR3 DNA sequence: TGCGCCAGCAGCTGGGGACGGGCCACCGGGGAGCTGTTTTTT. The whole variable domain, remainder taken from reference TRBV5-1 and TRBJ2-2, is KAGVTQTPRYLIKTRGQQVTLSCSPISGHRSVSWYQQTPGQGLQFLFEYFSETQRNKGNFPGRFSGRQFSNSRSEMNVSTLELGDSALYLCASSWGRATGELFFGEGSRLTVL.

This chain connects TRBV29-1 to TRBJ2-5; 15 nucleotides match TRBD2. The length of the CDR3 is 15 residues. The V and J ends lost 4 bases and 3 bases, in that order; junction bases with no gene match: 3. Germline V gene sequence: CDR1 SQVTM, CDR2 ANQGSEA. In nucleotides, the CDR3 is TGCAGCGTTGCCGGGACTAGCGGGAGGAAAGAGACCCAGTACTTC. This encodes CSVAGTSGRKETQYF. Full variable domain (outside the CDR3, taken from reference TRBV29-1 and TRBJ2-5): SAVISQKPSRDICQRGTSLTIQCQVDSQVTMMFWYRQQPGQSLTLIATANQGSEATYESGFVIDKFPISRPNLTFSTLTVSNMSPEDSSIYLCSVAGTSGRKETQYFGPGTRLLVL.

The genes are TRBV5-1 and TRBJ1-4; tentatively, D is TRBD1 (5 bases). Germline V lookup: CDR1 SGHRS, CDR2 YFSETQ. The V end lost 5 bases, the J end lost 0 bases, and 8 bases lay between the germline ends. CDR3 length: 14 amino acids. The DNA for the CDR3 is TGCGCCAGCAGGACAGTCGCAACTAATGAAAAACTGTTTTTT. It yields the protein CASRTVATNEKLFF.

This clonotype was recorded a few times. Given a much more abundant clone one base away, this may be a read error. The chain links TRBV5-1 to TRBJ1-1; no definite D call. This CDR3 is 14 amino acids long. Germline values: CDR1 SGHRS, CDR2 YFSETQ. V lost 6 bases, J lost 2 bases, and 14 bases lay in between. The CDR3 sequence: CASTGLDGNTEAFF. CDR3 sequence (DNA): TGCGCCAGCACCGGCTTGGACGGAAACACTGAAGCTTTCTTT.

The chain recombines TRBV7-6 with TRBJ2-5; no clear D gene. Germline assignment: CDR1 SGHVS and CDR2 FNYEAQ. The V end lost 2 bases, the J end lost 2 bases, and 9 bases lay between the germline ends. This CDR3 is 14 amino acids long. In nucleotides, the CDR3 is TGTGCCAGCAGCTTATTACCGGCACAAGAGACCCAGTACTTC. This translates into CASSLLPAQETQYF.

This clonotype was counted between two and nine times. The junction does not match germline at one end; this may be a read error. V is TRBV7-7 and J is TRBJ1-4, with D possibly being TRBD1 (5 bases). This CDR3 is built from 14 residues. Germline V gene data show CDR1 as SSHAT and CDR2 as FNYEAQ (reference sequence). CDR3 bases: TGTGCTAGCAGCTACTCCAGGGTCAATGAAAAACTGTTTTTT. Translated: CASSYSRVNEKLFF.

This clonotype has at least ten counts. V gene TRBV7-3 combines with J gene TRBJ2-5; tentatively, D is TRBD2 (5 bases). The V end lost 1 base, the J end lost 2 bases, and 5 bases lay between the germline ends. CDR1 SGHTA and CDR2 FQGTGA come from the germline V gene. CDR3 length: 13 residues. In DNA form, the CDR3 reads TGTGCCAGCAGCTTAAGACTACAAGAGACCCAGTACTTC. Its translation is CASSLRLQETQYF.

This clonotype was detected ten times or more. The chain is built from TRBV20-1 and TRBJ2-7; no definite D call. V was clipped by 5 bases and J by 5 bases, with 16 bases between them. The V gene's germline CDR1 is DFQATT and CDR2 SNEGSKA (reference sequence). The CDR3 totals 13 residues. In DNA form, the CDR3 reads TGCAGTGCTTTGGTACTACCTAAGAACGAGCAGTACTTC. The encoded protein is CSALVLPKNEQYF.

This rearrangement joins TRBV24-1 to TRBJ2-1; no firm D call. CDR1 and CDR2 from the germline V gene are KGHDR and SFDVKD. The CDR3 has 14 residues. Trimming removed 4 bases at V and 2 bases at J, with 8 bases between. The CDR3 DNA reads TGTGCCACCAGTGACCCTGGCACCTACAATGAGCAGTTCTTC. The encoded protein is CATSDPGTYNEQFF.

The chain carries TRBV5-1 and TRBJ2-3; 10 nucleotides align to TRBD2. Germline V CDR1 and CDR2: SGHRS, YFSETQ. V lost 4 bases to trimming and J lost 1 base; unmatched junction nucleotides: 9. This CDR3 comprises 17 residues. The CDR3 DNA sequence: TGCGCCAGCAGCGCGGGACTAGCGCCGAGGGGCACAGATACGCAGTATTTT. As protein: CASSAGLAPRGTDTQYF.

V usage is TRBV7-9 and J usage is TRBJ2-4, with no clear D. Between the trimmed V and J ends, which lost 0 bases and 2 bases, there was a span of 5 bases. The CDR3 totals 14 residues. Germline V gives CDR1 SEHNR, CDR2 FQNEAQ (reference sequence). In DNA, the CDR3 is TGTGCCAGCAGCTTAGCAGAGTCCAAAAACATTCAGTACTTC. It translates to CASSLAESKNIQYF.

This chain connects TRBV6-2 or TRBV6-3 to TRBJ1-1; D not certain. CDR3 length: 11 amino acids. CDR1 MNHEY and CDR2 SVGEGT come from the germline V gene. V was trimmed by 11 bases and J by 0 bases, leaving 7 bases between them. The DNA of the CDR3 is TGTGCCGCAGGCATGAACACTGAAGCTTTCTTT. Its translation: CAAGMNTEAFF.

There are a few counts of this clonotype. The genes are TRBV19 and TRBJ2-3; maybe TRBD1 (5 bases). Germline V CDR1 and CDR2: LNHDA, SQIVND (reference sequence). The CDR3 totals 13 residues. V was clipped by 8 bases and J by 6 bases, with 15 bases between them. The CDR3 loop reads CASRQLVSDTQYF. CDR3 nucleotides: TGTGCCAGTCGACAGTTGGTATCGGATACGCAGTATTTT.

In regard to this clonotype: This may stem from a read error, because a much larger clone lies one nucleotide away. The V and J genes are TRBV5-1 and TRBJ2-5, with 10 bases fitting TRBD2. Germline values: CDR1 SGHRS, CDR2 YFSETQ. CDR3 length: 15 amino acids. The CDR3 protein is CASSVGLAVKDTQYF. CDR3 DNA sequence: TGCGCCAGCAGCGTAGGACTAGCGGTAAAAGACACCCAGTACTTC.

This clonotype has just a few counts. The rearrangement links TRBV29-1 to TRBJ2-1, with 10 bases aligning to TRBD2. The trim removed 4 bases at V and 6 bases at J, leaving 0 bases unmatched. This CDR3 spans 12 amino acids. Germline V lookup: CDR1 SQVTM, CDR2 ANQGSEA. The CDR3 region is CSVGTSGNEQFF. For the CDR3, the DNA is TGCAGCGTTGGGACTAGCGGCAATGAGCAGTTCTTC.

The CDR3 DNA reads TGCAGTGCTAAAAAAGATGGGGGGCAGAGCAATCAGCCCCAGCATTTT. This translates into CSAKKDGGQSNQPQHF. This chain joins TRBV20-1 and TRBJ1-5; a possible D gene is TRBD1 (6 bases). The CDR3 runs 16 residues. V was clipped by 4 bases and J by 1 base, with 17 bases between them. The germline CDR1 and CDR2 sequences are DFQATT and SNEGSKA (reference sequence).